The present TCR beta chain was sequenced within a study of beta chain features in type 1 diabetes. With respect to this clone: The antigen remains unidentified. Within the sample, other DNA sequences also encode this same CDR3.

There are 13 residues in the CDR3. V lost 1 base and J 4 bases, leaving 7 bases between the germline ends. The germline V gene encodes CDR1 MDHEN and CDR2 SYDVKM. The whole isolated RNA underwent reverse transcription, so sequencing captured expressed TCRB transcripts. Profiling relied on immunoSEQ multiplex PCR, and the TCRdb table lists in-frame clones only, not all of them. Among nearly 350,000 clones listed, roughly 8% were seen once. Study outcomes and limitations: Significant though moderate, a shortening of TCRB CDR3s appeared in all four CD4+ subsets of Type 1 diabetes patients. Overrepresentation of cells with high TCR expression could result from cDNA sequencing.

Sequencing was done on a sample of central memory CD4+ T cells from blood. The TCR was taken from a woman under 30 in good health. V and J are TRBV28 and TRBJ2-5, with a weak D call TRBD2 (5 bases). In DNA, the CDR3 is TGTGCCAGCAGTTTATTAGAGGGAGAGACCCAGTACTTC. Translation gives CASSLLEGETQYF.